This T cell receptor (beta chain) is drawn from a study of control samples from healthy donors and cancer patients. Sequenced by immunoSEQ multiplex PCR; TCRdb stores in-frame clones only, minus some. The top ten hold roughly 2.6% of the sample, which has over 100,000 clones, approximately 90% seen once. Sequencing input: blood. The TCR comes from a man aged 35 to 55 in good health.

The CDR3 sequence is CASSTAGQGANYGYTF. The CDR3 DNA follows: TGTGCCAGCAGCACGGCGGGACAGGGGGCTAACTATGGCTACACCTTC. The chain is built from TRBV5-4 and TRBJ1-2, with 11 bases that match TRBD1. The trim removed 4 bases at V and 0 bases at J, leaving 5 bases unmatched. The germline V gene encodes CDR1 SGHNT and CDR2 YYREEE (reference sequence). The CDR3 contains 16 residues. The variable domain in full, with the rest retrieved from reference TRBV5-4 and TRBJ1-2, is ETGVTQSPTHLIKTRGQQVTLRCSSQSGHNTVSWYQQALGQGPQFIFQYYREEENGRGNFPPRFSGLQFPNYSSELNVNALELDDSALYLCASSTAGQGANYGYTFGSGTRLTVV.